This T cell receptor beta chain comes out of a study of metastatic and nonmetastatic thyroid tumors. Study-level findings and limits: When malignant thyroid tumors were compared with benign nodules, TCR beta diversity was reportedly significantly higher in the malignant tumors. This held in both blood and tumor samples.

Every patient was untreated before thyroid surgery. V dropped 9 bases and J dropped 3 bases, with 20 bases sitting between them. Per germline, CDR1 MNHEY and CDR2 SMNVEV (reference sequence). The CDR3 has 15 residues. In this sample, this clone turned up a few times. What it recognizes is unknown. A much larger clonotype is one base distant, so this may be a read error. MiXCR was used by TCRdb to re-call the PCR reads. The sample holds more than 90,000 clones; about 13% are singletons and the top ten take around 10%. The sample taken for sequencing was blood. The sequence was collected from a female donor with papillary thyroid cancer or a benign thyroid nodule (not recorded which). Some clones in this sample may be carry-over from other donors' samples. The J gene is TRBJ2-5, the V gene TRBV27; D is perhaps TRBD1 (8 bases). The CDR3 region has the DNA TGTGCCAGACGTCGAACAGGGGGGGAAGAAGAGACCCAGTACTTC. Protein: CARRRTGGEEETQYF.